Listed below are T cell receptor beta chains from one sample, sequenced in a study of post-analysis software for immune sequencing data. TCRdb reprocessed the PCR reads via MiXCR and lists one record per CDR3 protein. The sample comprises hundreds of thousands of distinct CDR3 sequences, roughly 30% of which are singletons, and roughly 0.53% rests with the top ten. Sequencing input: blood. Receptors originate from a girl aged 10 to 17 with multiple sclerosis. Both conserved end residues are trimmed from each CDR3. Each record gives: J gene, V gene, CDR3 protein.

TRBJ2-1	TRBV29-1	SVPWSDEQF
TRBJ1-1	TRBV27	ASSLYRETEAF
TRBJ1-6	TRBV7-2	ASSPNRDTYNSPLH
TRBJ2-3	TRBV11-3	ASSSRTSGIGADTQY
TRBJ1-2	TRBV6-6	ASRGGSYGYT
TRBJ2-7	TRBV7-2	ASSLQGISYEQY
TRBJ1-1	TRBV6-5	ASRPRRGATEAF
TRBJ1-4	TRBV27	ASSPGGGRKLF
TRBJ1-4	TRBV6-2/TRBV6-3	ASNFPDEKLF
TRBJ1-2	TRBV27	ASYRGDYGYT